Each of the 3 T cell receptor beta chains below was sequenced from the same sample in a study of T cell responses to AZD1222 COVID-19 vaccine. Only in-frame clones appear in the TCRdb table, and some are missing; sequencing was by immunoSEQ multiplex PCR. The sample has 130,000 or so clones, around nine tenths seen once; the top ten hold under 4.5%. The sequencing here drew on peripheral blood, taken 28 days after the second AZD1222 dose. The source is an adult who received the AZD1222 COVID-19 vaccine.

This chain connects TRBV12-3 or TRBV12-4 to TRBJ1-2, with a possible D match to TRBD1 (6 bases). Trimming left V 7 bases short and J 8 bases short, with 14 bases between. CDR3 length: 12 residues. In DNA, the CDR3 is TGTGCCAGCAACTCGGGGGGCAGAGGCTACACCTTC. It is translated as CASNSGGRGYTF.

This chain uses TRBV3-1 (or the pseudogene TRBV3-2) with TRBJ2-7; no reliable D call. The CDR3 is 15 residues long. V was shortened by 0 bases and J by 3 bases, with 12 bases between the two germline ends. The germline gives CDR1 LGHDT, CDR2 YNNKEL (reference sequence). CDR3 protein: CASSQDLGQIYEQYF. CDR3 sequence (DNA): TGTGCCAGCAGCCAAGATCTTGGGCAGATCTACGAGCAGTACTTC.

The CDR3 loop reads CATREGRRDGYTF. CDR3 bases: TGTGCCACCAGGGAGGGCCGCCGGGATGGCTACACCTTC. The J gene is TRBJ1-2, the V gene TRBV24-1; the D is unclear. Trimming shortened V by 7 bases and J by 6 bases, and 14 bases separated the two germline ends. The CDR3 sequence is 13 residues long. Germline-derived CDR1 and CDR2 are KGHDR and SFDVKD.